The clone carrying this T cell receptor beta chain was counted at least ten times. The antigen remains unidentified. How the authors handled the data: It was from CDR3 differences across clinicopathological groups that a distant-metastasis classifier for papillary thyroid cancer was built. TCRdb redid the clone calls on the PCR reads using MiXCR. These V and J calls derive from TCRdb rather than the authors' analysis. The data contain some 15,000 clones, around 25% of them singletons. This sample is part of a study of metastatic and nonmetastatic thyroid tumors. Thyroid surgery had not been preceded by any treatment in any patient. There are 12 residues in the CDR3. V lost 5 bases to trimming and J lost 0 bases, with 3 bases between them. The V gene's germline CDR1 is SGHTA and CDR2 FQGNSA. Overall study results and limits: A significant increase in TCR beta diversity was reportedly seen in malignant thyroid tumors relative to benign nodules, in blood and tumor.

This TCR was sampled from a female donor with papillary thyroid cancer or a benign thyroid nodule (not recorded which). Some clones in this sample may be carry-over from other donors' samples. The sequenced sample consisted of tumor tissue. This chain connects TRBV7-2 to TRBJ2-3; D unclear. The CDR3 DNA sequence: TGTGCCAGCAGCCTAAGCACAGATACGCAGTATTTT. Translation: CASSLSTDTQYF.